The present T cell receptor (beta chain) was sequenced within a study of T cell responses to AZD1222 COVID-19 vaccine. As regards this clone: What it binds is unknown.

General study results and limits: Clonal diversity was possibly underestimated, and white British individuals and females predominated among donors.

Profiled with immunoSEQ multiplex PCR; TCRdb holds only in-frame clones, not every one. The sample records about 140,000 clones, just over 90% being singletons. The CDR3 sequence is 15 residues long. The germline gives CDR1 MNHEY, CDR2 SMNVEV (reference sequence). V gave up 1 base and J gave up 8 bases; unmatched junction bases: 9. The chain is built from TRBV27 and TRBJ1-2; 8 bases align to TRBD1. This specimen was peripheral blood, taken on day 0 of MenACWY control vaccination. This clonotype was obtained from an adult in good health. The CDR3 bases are TGTGCCAGCAGTTTATATTCAGGGGGCGCGGAGGGCTACACCTTC. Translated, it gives CASSLYSGGAEGYTF.